What follows are 23 T cell receptor beta chains derived from one specimen sequenced in a study of cytomegalovirus exposure and HLA in healthy donors. The assay was immunoSEQ multiplex PCR, and TCRdb's table has in-frame clones only and misses some. The sample carries about 90,000 clones, almost 85% recorded once. The sequenced sample consisted of PBMCs. These receptors were taken from a woman under 30 in good health and CMV-seropositive.

This clone occurred a few times. The V gene is TRBV19, the J gene TRBJ1-6, with D possibly being TRBD1 (6 bases). V was clipped by 6 bases and J by 7 bases, with 10 bases between them. Germline V gene sequence: CDR1 LNHDA, CDR2 SQIVND (reference sequence). This CDR3 is built from 13 residues. The CDR3 is CASREGGNSPLHF. In DNA form, the CDR3 reads TGTGCCAGTAGGGAAGGGGGAAATTCACCCCTCCACTTT.

This clone came up a few times. The rearrangement joins TRBV7-2 to TRBJ2-7, with D hard to call. This CDR3 spans 14 amino acids. Germline V gene data show CDR1 as SGHTA and CDR2 as FQGNSA. Trimming left V 8 bases short and J 2 bases short, with 16 bases between. CDR3: CASAQAVTAYEQYF. The CDR3 DNA reads as TGTGCCAGCGCCCAGGCCGTCACAGCCTACGAGCAGTACTTC.

Only a few counts were recorded for this clone. The CDR3 loop is CAWSFRDGGLVSGGYEQYF. As DNA, the CDR3 is TGTGCCTGGAGTTTTAGAGACGGCGGACTCGTTAGCGGGGGCTACGAGCAGTACTTC. This chain links TRBV30 with TRBJ2-7; TRBD2 matches at 9 bases. The J segment lost 3 bases and the V segment lost 2 bases, leaving 20 bases of the junction unmatched. In germline, CDR1 is GTSNPN, CDR2 SVGIG (reference sequence). The CDR3 has 19 amino acids.

This clone was observed many times. The chain uses TRBV6-4 and TRBJ2-3; TRBD2 matches 11 bases. The germline V gene has CDR1 MRHNA and CDR2 SNTAGT. J lost 4 bases, V lost 5 bases, and 5 bases had no gene match. CDR3 length: 15 amino acids. In DNA, the CDR3 is TGTGCCAGCAGTATTAGCGGGGGGGCAGCAGATACGCAGTATTTT. It translates to CASSISGGAADTQYF.

The J gene is TRBJ2-7, the V gene TRBV7-6, with a weak D call TRBD2 (5 bases). Trimming shortened V by 5 bases and J by 1 base, and 6 bases separated the two germline ends. The CDR3 totals 12 residues. The V gene's germline CDR1 is SGHVS and CDR2 FNYEAQ. Written as DNA, the CDR3 is TGTGCCAGCAGCCGAGGGTCCTACGAGCAGTACTTC. Encoded protein: CASSRGSYEQYF.

This clone was detected only once. CDR3 loop: CASKSLAGEETQYF. In DNA form, the CDR3 reads TGTGCCAGCAAGAGCCTAGCGGGGGAAGAGACCCAGTACTTC. The chain recombines TRBV7-2 with TRBJ2-5, with 10 bases identical to TRBD2. The CDR3 contains 14 residues. Trimming cost V 7 bases and J 3 bases; bases outside gene matches: 5. The germline V gene encodes CDR1 SGHTA and CDR2 FQGNSA.

This chain links TRBV5-4 with TRBJ2-5; 15 bases agree with TRBD2. V lost 5 bases, J lost 5 bases, and 10 bases stayed unmatched. Germline V gene data show CDR1 as SGHNT and CDR2 as YYREEE (reference sequence). The CDR3 is made up of 17 amino acids. CDR3 coding DNA: TGTGCCAGCAGTCCACCGGGACTAGCGGGGGGCGGGGAGACCCAGTACTTC. Its translation is CASSPPGLAGGGETQYF. Full variable domain (outside the CDR3, taken from reference TRBV5-4 and TRBJ2-5): ETGVTQSPTHLIKTRGQQVTLRCSSQSGHNTVSWYQQALGQGPQFIFQYYREEENGRGNFPPRFSGLQFPNYSSELNVNALELDDSALYLCASSPPGLAGGGETQYFGPGTRLLVL.

This clone was detected only a few times. This rearrangement joins TRBV18 to TRBJ1-2; tentative D call: TRBD1 (5 bases). Germline V gene lookup returns CDR1 KGHSH and CDR2 LQKENI. Trimming stripped 5 bases from V and 4 bases from J, with 8 bases between. The CDR3 totals 12 residues. Here the CDR3 DNA reads TGTGCCAGCTCAACCGACAGCTATGGCTACACCTTC. It specifies CASSTDSYGYTF.

The gene calls are TRBV6-1 and TRBJ1-1, with unresolved D. CDR1 is MNHNS and CDR2 is SASEGT in the germline V gene. This CDR3 is 16 amino acids long. V was clipped by 0 bases and J by 0 bases, with 11 bases between them. This chain's CDR3 is CASSEAAGGMNTEAFF. The CDR3 DNA reads TGTGCCAGCAGTGAAGCGGCAGGAGGCATGAACACTGAAGCTTTCTTT.

The rearrangement uses TRBV5-1 and TRBJ1-2; the D gene is possibly TRBD1 (5 bases). In germline, CDR1 is SGHRS, CDR2 YFSETQ. This CDR3 has 14 residues. V was trimmed by 0 bases and J by 7 bases, leaving 13 bases between them. DNA for the CDR3: TGCGCCAGCAGCTTGGCCGGGCAGGGTGGTGGCTACACCTTC. This encodes CASSLAGQGGGYTF.

The rearrangement uses TRBV5-8 and TRBJ1-3; tentative D call: TRBD1 (5 bases). This CDR3 comprises 15 residues. V was trimmed by 4 bases and J by 4 bases, leaving 15 bases between them. Germline loops: CDR1 SGHTS, CDR2 YDEGEE. The CDR3 protein is CASSLSSGSGNTIYF. CDR3 in DNA: TGTGCCAGCAGCCTATCCTCAGGGTCAGGAAACACCATATATTTT.

The chain employs TRBV29-1 and TRBJ2-1; 8 nucleotides line up with TRBD2. V shed 3 bases and J 4 bases; nucleotides not matched to a gene: 5. Germline loops: CDR1 SQVTM, CDR2 ANQGSEA. CDR3 length: 14 residues. CDR3 protein: CSVDQRGPYNEQFF. In nucleotides, the CDR3 is TGCAGCGTTGACCAGCGGGGGCCTTACAATGAGCAGTTCTTC.

The rearrangement uses TRBV10-3 and TRBJ1-3; D is uncertain. Germline loops: CDR1 ENHRY, CDR2 SYGVKD. The ends were cut back, 2 bases at V and 0 bases at J, with 8 bases in the middle. The CDR3 length is 15 residues. The CDR3: CAISELVSSGNTIYF. The CDR3, as DNA: TGTGCCATCAGTGAGCTCGTGAGCTCTGGAAACACCATATATTTT.

J is TRBJ2-5 and V is TRBV11-1; TRBD2 matches 9 bases. The CDR3 consists of 17 residues. CDR1 is SGHAT and CDR2 is FQDESV in the germline V gene (reference sequence). V shed 5 bases and J 0 bases; nucleotides not matched to a gene: 10. CDR3 in DNA: TGTGCCAGCAGCCTTAGCGGGGGCACAGAGTACCAAGAGACCCAGTACTTC. Translating it yields CASSLSGGTEYQETQYF.

The chain couples TRBV5-1 to TRBJ2-3; a weak D match, TRBD1 (6 bases). The V end lost 0 bases, the J end lost 1 base, and 12 bases lay between the germline ends. The CDR3 length is 16 residues. Germline lookup yields CDR1 SGHRS and CDR2 YFSETQ. This CDR3 is CASSLGVQGGTDTQYF. The DNA of the CDR3 is TGCGCCAGCAGCTTGGGAGTACAGGGCGGCACAGATACGCAGTATTTT.

This chain uses TRBV5-1 with TRBJ1-4, with 9 positions matching TRBD1. The V gene's germline CDR1 is SGHRS and CDR2 YFSETQ. Trimming removed 0 bases from V and 6 bases from J; junction bases left unmatched: 6. The length of the CDR3 is 16 residues. The CDR3 sequence: CASSLAGDRVDEKLFF. CDR3 in DNA: TGCGCCAGCAGCTTGGCGGGGGACAGGGTTGATGAAAAACTGTTTTTT.

This clone was counted between two and nine times. The chain recombines TRBV28 with TRBJ2-7; 8 bases fit TRBD1. CDR1 MDHEN and CDR2 SYDVKM come from the germline V gene. The CDR3 runs 17 residues. J lost 2 bases, V lost 6 bases, and 15 bases had no gene match. CDR3 coding DNA: TGTGCCAGCAGCGTTTTCTCCTCAGGGGGCAGGGCCTACGAGCAGTACTTC. Translation gives CASSVFSSGGRAYEQYF.

The chain joins TRBV7-2 to TRBJ1-3; D may be TRBD1 (5 bases). The CDR3 loop spans 16 amino acids. Per germline, CDR1 SGHTA and CDR2 FQGNSA. V lost 3 bases to trimming and J lost 1 base, with 13 bases between them. The CDR3 sequence is CASSFYGGLSGNTIYF. CDR3 DNA sequence: TGTGCCAGCAGCTTTTACGGGGGTTTGTCTGGAAACACCATATATTTT.

The V gene is TRBV6-1, the J gene TRBJ1-5; the match to TRBD1 covers 8 bases. The CDR3 extends over 13 amino acids. Germline lookup yields CDR1 MNHNS and CDR2 SASEGT. The ends lost 6 bases at V and 9 bases at J; junction bases unmatched: 7. The CDR3 DNA is TGTGCCAGCAGGGGGACAGGCGTCGGGCCCCAGCATTTT. Protein product: CASRGTGVGPQHF.

The V and J genes are TRBV9 and TRBJ2-5; possibly TRBD2 for D (6 bases). The CDR3 contains 13 residues. Trimming stripped 4 bases from V and 5 bases from J, with 12 bases between. Germline loops: CDR1 SGDLS, CDR2 YYNGEE. CDR3 bases: TGTGCCAGCAGCTCTCTCCGGGGGGAGACCCAGTACTTC. Amino acid sequence: CASSSLRGETQYF.

This rearrangement joins TRBV28 to TRBJ2-2; 7 bases agree with TRBD1. The germline V gene has CDR1 MDHEN and CDR2 SYDVKM. V shed 8 bases and J 6 bases; nucleotides not matched to a gene: 3. The CDR3 has 12 residues. CDR3: CASRQGAGELFF. In DNA form, the CDR3 reads TGTGCCAGCCGACAGGGTGCCGGGGAGCTGTTTTTT.

V gene TRBV28 combines with J gene TRBJ1-5; D remains unclear. Trimming removed 3 bases from V and 4 bases from J, with 22 bases in between. Germline CDR1 MDHEN, CDR2 SYDVKM. The CDR3 extends over 18 amino acids. The CDR3 region has the DNA TGTGCCAGCAGTTTCCTCTTTGGTGGTTCCGCGACAAATCAGCCCCAGCATTTT. Translation: CASSFLFGGSATNQPQHF.

This chain connects TRBV11-3 to TRBJ2-1; D may be TRBD2 (6 bases). The CDR3 contains 15 residues. In germline, CDR1 is SGHNT, CDR2 YENEEA. Trimming removed 5 bases from V and 4 bases from J, with 15 bases in between. CDR3: CASSPAGTEYNEQFF. In DNA, the CDR3 is TGTGCCAGCAGCCCCGCCGGGACTGAATACAATGAGCAGTTCTTC.